These 8 T cell receptor beta chains came from one sample sequenced in a study of CXCR3-negative and CXCR3-positive naive CD8 T cells. 5' RACE with UMI labels generated the TRB cDNA libraries. TCRdb re-called the 5' RACE reads and catalogs CDR3 proteins one per entry, DNA excluded. The sample has more than 50,000 distinct CDR3 sequences, and its top ten clones hold more than 1.3%. Sequenced: naive CXCR3- CD8+ T cells from blood. Subset denoted: CD45RO-CCR7+CD27+CD95- naive CD8+ T cells lacking CXCR3 (TNR3-). These receptors were collected from a human donor in good health. Some clones in this sample may be carry-over from other donors' samples.

The chain carries TRBV12-5 and TRBJ1-5; TCRdb's D call, TRBD1, is unchecked because there is no DNA. The CDR3 contains 15 residues. Germline-derived CDR1 and CDR2 are LGHNT and FRNRAP. Here the CDR3 reads CASGFEHDRGEPQHF.

This clonotype is deemed medium-sized (0.01 to 0.1%) by its frequency. V gene TRBV7-8 combines with J gene TRBJ1-3; as DNA is missing, the TRBD1 call by TCRdb cannot be tested. Germline CDR1 reads SGHVS; CDR2 reads FQNEAQ. The CDR3 totals 14 residues. CDR3 sequence reads: CASSLDRGSNTIYF.

The rearrangement uses TRBV18 and TRBJ2-5; TCRdb returns TRBD2, unconfirmable since there is no DNA. The length of the CDR3 is 17 residues. The germline V gene has CDR1 KGHSH and CDR2 LQKENI. The CDR3: CASSPPRPGLETETQYF. Full variable domain (outside the CDR3, taken from reference TRBV18 and TRBJ2-5): NAGVMQNPRHLVRRRGQEARLRCSPMKGHSHVYWYRQLPEEGLKFMVYLQKENIIDESGMPKERFSAEFPKEGPSILRIQQVVRGDSAAYFCASSPPRPGLETETQYFGPGTRLLVL.

This chain connects TRBV7-9 to TRBJ2-7; TCRdb returns TRBD2, unconfirmable since there is no DNA. Germline values: CDR1 SEHNR, CDR2 FQNEAQ (reference sequence). This CDR3 is 16 amino acids long. CDR3 amino acids: CASSLISLEVAYEQYF.

The chain joins TRBV19 to TRBJ1-1; the D gene TCRdb calls, TRBD1, cannot be checked with no DNA. Germline assignment: CDR1 LNHDA and CDR2 SQIVND (reference sequence). The CDR3 has 15 residues. This chain's CDR3 is CASSIMAGVETEAFF.

The chain recombines TRBV19 with TRBJ2-1; TCRdb designates TRBD2, a call that cannot be tested without DNA. CDR3 size: 18 residues. The germline gives CDR1 LNHDA, CDR2 SQIVND (reference sequence). The CDR3 is CASSIDASSGVKLGEQFF.

The J gene is TRBJ2-3, the V gene TRBV27; TCRdb's assignment of TRBD1 cannot be checked, as there is no DNA. The CDR3 is 16 residues long. The germline CDR1 and CDR2 sequences are MNHEY and SMNVEV (reference sequence). The CDR3 region is CARERATGGINDTQYF.

The CDR3 spells CASSPSTGLYNEQFF. This chain uses TRBV18 with TRBJ2-1; TCRdb gives TRBD1 as the D gene, but with no DNA this cannot be confirmed. The CDR3 is made up of 15 amino acids. CDR1 is KGHSH, CDR2 LQKENI, per germline.